Below are 26 T cell receptor beta chains sequenced from a single sample in a study of glioma-infiltrating T cells. TCR alpha and beta CDR3 regions were amplified from RNA using iRepertoire nested multiplex PCR. MiXCR, applied by TCRdb to the multiplex PCR reads, yields one record per CDR3 protein. The data contain around 390,000 distinct CDR3 sequences, 35% to 45% of them singletons. The sequenced material came from glioma tissue, nonneoplastic brain tissue, or PBMCs (not recorded which). Every receptor here comes from a human donor with low-grade glioma or glioblastoma, undergoing nonglioma brain surgery, or in good health (not recorded which).

This rearrangement joins TRBV28 to TRBJ2-1, with D perhaps matching TRBD2 (6 bases). Germline V gives CDR1 MDHEN, CDR2 SYDVKM. The CDR3 is 11 residues long. The V and J ends lost 8 bases and 10 bases respectively, with 12 bases between them. The CDR3 DNA follows: TGTGCCAGCTACCGGGGGACCGAGCAGTTCTTC. Its protein is CASYRGTEQFF. The full variable domain, with the rest looked up from reference TRBV28 and TRBJ2-1, is DVKVTQSSRYLVKRTGEKVFLECVQDMDHENMFWYRQDPGLGLRLIYFSYDVKMKEKGDIPEGYSVSREKKERFSLILESASTNQTSMYLCASYRGTEQFFGPGTRLTVL.

Remarks on this clonotype: Since a much larger clone is just one base distant, this may be a read error. The rearrangement joins TRBV20-1 to TRBJ2-1; a weak D match, TRBD1 (6 bases). Germline CDR1 DFQATT, CDR2 SNEGSKA (reference sequence). The CDR3 loop spans 15 amino acids. The CDR3 bases are TGCAGTGCCATACAGGGCATCCCTTACTACAATGAGCAGTCCTTC. Translating it yields CSAIQGIPYYNEQSF.

The chain links TRBV6-2 or TRBV6-3 to TRBJ2-7; TRBD2 aligns across 9 bases. The J call may be faulty, since TRBJ2-5 better matches the DNA end. The CDR3 covers 17 residues. Germline V gene lookup returns CDR1 MNHEY and CDR2 SVGEGT. The CDR3 DNA reads TGTGCCAGCAGCTTAGCGCGGAGCGGGAGGCCAGGAGAGACCCAGTACTTC. Amino acid sequence: CASSLARSGRPGETQYF.

This clonotype was seen repeatedly, ten times or more. The chain combines TRBV27 with TRBJ2-7; D call uncertain. CDR1 and CDR2 from the germline V gene are MNHEY and SMNVEV (reference sequence). The CDR3 is 13 amino acids. V lost 3 bases to trimming and J lost 3 bases, with 9 bases between them. As DNA, the CDR3 is TGTGCCAGCAGTTTTAGCCCGGGCTACGAGCAGTACTTC. Translated, it gives CASSFSPGYEQYF.

The genes are TRBV20-1 and TRBJ1-2; 12 bases match TRBD1. CDR3 length equals 16 residues. Germline V gene data show CDR1 as DFQATT and CDR2 as SNEGSKA (reference sequence). J lost 5 bases, V lost 4 bases, and 11 bases had no gene match. The CDR3 nucleotides read TGCAGTGCTACTAACCATGGGACAGGGGGCTATTATGGCTACACCTTC. Amino acids: CSATNHGTGGYYGYTF.

The chain uses TRBV20-1 and TRBJ1-6, with 11 bases identical to TRBD1. This CDR3 spans 13 amino acids. Germline V gene sequence: CDR1 DFQATT, CDR2 SNEGSKA (reference sequence). The CDR3 coding sequence is TGCAGCGTTATGGACAGGGGGCAATCACCCCTCCACTTT. Residues: CSVMDRGQSPLHF.

This clonotype occurred a few times. The rearrangement uses TRBV28 and TRBJ2-7; D is unclear. The V gene lost 7 bases and the J gene lost 0 bases, with 7 bases spanning the gap. The length of the CDR3 is 12 residues. Per the germline V gene, CDR1 is MDHEN and CDR2 is SYDVKM. CDR3 loop: CASTRASYEQYF. The CDR3 DNA reads as TGTGCCAGCACGAGAGCCTCCTACGAGCAGTACTTC.

Notes on this clonotype: A much larger clone differs by one base, so this may be a read error. The chain joins TRBV27 to TRBJ1-5; 9 bases fit TRBD1. In germline, CDR1 is MNHEY, CDR2 SMNVEV (reference sequence). This CDR3 has 17 residues. V gave up 5 bases and J gave up 3 bases; unmatched junction bases: 11. As DNA, the CDR3 is TGTGCCAGCAGTCTCGCTTCCGGGACAGGGCCCAATCAGCCCCAGCATTTT. Its protein product is CASSLASGTGPNQPQHF.

This clonotype has at least ten counts. The rearrangement links TRBV20-1 to TRBJ2-3; no reliable D call. CDR1 is DFQATT and CDR2 is SNEGSKA in the germline V gene (reference sequence). Trimming stripped 6 bases from V and 8 bases from J, with 12 bases between. This CDR3 has 11 amino acids. CDR3 bases: TGCAGTGCCATCCCCCACGGTACGCAGTATTTT. Its translation: CSAIPHGTQYF.

Turning to this clonotype: At one end, the junction sequence differs from germline, possibly due to a read error. The chain carries TRBV4-1 and TRBJ2-2; D is possibly TRBD1 (6 bases). CDR1 and CDR2 from the germline V gene are MGHRA and YSYEKL. The CDR3 loop spans 15 amino acids. The CDR3 sequence: CVSILNLGATGELFF. Here the CDR3 DNA reads TGCGTCAGCATCCTAAATCTGGGGGCTACCGGGGAGCTGTTTTTT.

Remarks on this clonotype: A much larger clone lies a single base off, so this may be a read error. The chain links TRBV19 to TRBJ2-1; D is unresolved. CDR1 and CDR2 (germline): LNHDA, SQIVND (reference sequence). V was shortened by 1 base and J by 0 bases, with 13 bases between the two germline ends. The CDR3 covers 17 residues. The CDR3 coding sequence is TGTGCCAGTAGTATAGCACAGTCCCCCAGCTCCTACAATGAGCAGTTCTTC. This sequence encodes CASSIAQSPSSYNEQFF.

This clonotype has ten or more counts. This chain links TRBV27 with TRBJ2-2; 9 bases fit TRBD2. The germline V gene encodes CDR1 MNHEY and CDR2 SMNVEV (reference sequence). The CDR3 is 16 amino acids. The V and J ends lost 3 bases and 0 bases, in that order; junction bases with no gene match: 2. In nucleotides, the CDR3 is TGTGCCAGCAGTTTGGGACTAGCACCGAACACCGGGGAGCTGTTTTTT. Protein sequence: CASSLGLAPNTGELFF.

This clonotype has just a few counts. The rearrangement joins TRBV7-2 to TRBJ2-1, with TRBD2 matching 9 bases. Trimming took 3 bases from V and 10 from J; bases not matched to a gene: 1. This CDR3 has 12 amino acids. Looked up from germline, CDR1 is SGHTA and CDR2 is FQGNSA. CDR3 protein: CASSLTSGEQFF. CDR3 in DNA: TGTGCCAGCAGCTTGACTAGCGGAGAGCAGTTCTTC. Drawing the rest from reference TRBV7-2 and TRBJ2-1, the complete variable domain is GAGVSQSPSNKVTEKGKDVELRCDPISGHTALYWYRQSLGQGLEFLIYFQGNSAPDKSGLPSDRFSAERTGGSVSTLTIQRTQQEDSAVYLCASSLTSGEQFFGPGTRLTVL.

The chain uses TRBV27 and TRBJ2-7; the match to TRBD1 covers 10 bases. V was clipped by 3 bases and J by 7 bases; unmatched bases: 6. The CDR3 extends over 14 amino acids. CDR1 is MNHEY, CDR2 SMNVEV, per germline (reference sequence). The CDR3: CASSLTGGAWEQYF. For the CDR3, the DNA is TGTGCCAGCAGTTTGACAGGGGGCGCGTGGGAGCAGTACTTC.

This clonotype was counted between two and nine times. The chain joins TRBV7-2 to TRBJ2-1; 7 positions agree with TRBD2. Germline V gene data show CDR1 as SGHTA and CDR2 as FQGNSA. The trim removed 5 bases at V and 0 bases at J, leaving 13 bases unmatched. The CDR3 has 18 residues. The CDR3 coding sequence is TGTGCCAGCAGCCCCCCTCCGGCTAGCGGCTCCTCCTACAATGAGCAGTTCTTC. Translating gives CASSPPPASGSSYNEQFF.

This clonotype was picked up a small number of times. The chain employs TRBV7-9 and TRBJ1-1; TRBD1 might be the D (5 bases). Looked up from germline, CDR1 is SEHNR and CDR2 is FQNEAQ (reference sequence). The CDR3 contains 13 residues. V was trimmed by 5 bases and J by 4 bases, leaving 11 bases between them. CDR3 sequence reads: CASSPRGFTEAFF. DNA of the CDR3: TGTGCCAGCAGCCCCCGGGGGTTCACTGAAGCTTTCTTT.

On this clonotype: One end of the junction varies from germline; a read error may be responsible. V is TRBV7-2 and J is TRBJ1-4; TRBD1 might be the D (5 bases). This CDR3 is built from 15 residues. The germline V gene encodes CDR1 SGHTA and CDR2 FQGNSA. For the CDR3, the DNA is TGTGCCAGCAGCCCCTTGGGGGTCTCCAATGAAAGACTGTTTTTT. The encoded protein is CASSPLGVSNERLFF.

This clonotype was found a few times. The chain links TRBV29-1 to TRBJ2-7; 10 nucleotides align to TRBD2. Germline CDR1 is SQVTM and CDR2 is ANQGSEA. Trimming took 4 bases from V and 0 from J; bases not matched to a gene: 0. There are 13 residues in the CDR3. The CDR3 region has the DNA TGCAGCGTTGTAGCGGGAGGCTCCTACGAGCAGTACTTC. Residues: CSVVAGGSYEQYF.

The gene calls are TRBV12-3 or TRBV12-4 and TRBJ1-1; TRBD1 aligns across 9 bases. This CDR3 spans 13 amino acids. V lost 3 bases to trimming and J lost 10 bases; unmatched junction nucleotides: 6. The CDR3 DNA follows: TGTGCCAGCAGTTTTCCGGGGACAGGGAGAGCTTTCTTT. Translating gives CASSFPGTGRAFF.

This sequence joins TRBV28 and TRBJ2-5; 8 nucleotides align to TRBD2. Per germline, CDR1 MDHEN and CDR2 SYDVKM. Trimming cost V 6 bases and J 3 bases; bases outside gene matches: 9. This CDR3 region has 15 residues. The CDR3 is CASSTGLAGKETQYF. CDR3 sequence (DNA): TGTGCCAGCAGCACCGGGTTAGCGGGAAAAGAGACCCAGTACTTC.

This clonotype was seen only a few times. The CDR3 reads CASSRQGPSNQPQHF. CDR3 DNA: TGTGCCAGCAGTCGACAGGGCCCCAGCAATCAGCCCCAGCATTTT. The genes are TRBV2 and TRBJ1-5, with 7 bases identical to TRBD1. The CDR3 has 15 residues. The V and J ends lost 5 bases and 1 base, in that order; junction bases with no gene match: 5. CDR1 and CDR2 (germline): SNHLY, FYNNEI.

With regard to this clonotype: A read error may be the cause here, since a much bigger clone is one base away. The chain uses TRBV20-1 and TRBJ1-5; no reliable D call. Germline lookup yields CDR1 DFQATT and CDR2 SNEGSKA (reference sequence). V was shortened by 3 bases and J by 5 bases, with 14 bases between the two germline ends. The CDR3 runs to 14 residues. DNA of the CDR3: TGCAGTGCTAGTACAAGGCCCGTCGATCAGCCCCAGCATTTT. Amino acid sequence: CSASTRPVDQPQHF.

This chain joins TRBV19 and TRBJ2-7; 7 nucleotides line up with TRBD1. Germline V gene data show CDR1 as LNHDA and CDR2 as SQIVND (reference sequence). V gave up 5 bases and J gave up 2 bases; unmatched junction bases: 12. The CDR3 is 16 residues long. CDR3 DNA sequence: TGTGCCAGTAGTTCCTTTCCCGACAGGGCTACCTACGAGCAGTACTTC. Its protein product is CASSSFPDRATYEQYF.

The gene calls are TRBV6-2 or TRBV6-3 and TRBJ2-7; D gene ambiguous. The CDR3 spans 13 residues. Germline V gene lookup returns CDR1 MNHEY and CDR2 SVGEGT. V lost 3 bases to trimming and J lost 3 bases, with 9 bases between them. DNA for the CDR3: TGTGCCAGCAGTTATGTCTCAAACTACGAGCAGTACTTC. It translates to CASSYVSNYEQYF.

This chain links TRBV20-1 with TRBJ1-5; no clear D gene. Germline V lookup: CDR1 DFQATT, CDR2 SNEGSKA (reference sequence). The CDR3 is 14 amino acids. V was shortened by 1 base and J by 5 bases, with 12 bases between the two germline ends. The CDR3 region is CSARGGRSYQPQHF. In DNA, the CDR3 is TGCAGTGCTAGAGGCGGCAGAAGCTATCAGCCCCAGCATTTT.

Concerning this clonotype itself: Just one base apart from a much larger clone, this may be a read error. This chain joins TRBV6-2 or TRBV6-3 and TRBJ2-1, with 11 bases that match TRBD2. Germline CDR1 and CDR2: MNHEY and SVGEGT. This CDR3 is built from 16 residues. CDR3 nucleotides: TGTGCCAACAGTTACCATACTAGCGGGGGATACAATGAGCAGTTCTTC. It is translated as CANSYHTSGGYNEQFF.